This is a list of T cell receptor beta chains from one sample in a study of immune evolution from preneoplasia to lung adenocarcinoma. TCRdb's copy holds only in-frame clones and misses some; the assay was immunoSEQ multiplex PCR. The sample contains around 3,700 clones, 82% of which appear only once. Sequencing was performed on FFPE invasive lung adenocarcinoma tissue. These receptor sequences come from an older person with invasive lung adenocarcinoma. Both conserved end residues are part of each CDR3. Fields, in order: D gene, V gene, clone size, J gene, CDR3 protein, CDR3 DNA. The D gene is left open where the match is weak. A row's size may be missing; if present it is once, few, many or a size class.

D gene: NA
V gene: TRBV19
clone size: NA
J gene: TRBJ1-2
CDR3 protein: CASQQGGGGYTF
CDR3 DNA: TGTGCCAGTCAACAGGGTGGAGGTGGCTACACCTTC

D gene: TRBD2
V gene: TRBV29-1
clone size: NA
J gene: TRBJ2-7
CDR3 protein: CSVEGDESSGSYEQYF
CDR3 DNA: TGCAGCGTTGAAGGGGATGAGTCTAGCGGATCCTACGAGCAGTACTTC

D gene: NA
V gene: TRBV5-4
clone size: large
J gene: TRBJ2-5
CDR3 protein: CASSLEQGRETQYF
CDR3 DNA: TGTGCCAGCAGCTTGGAACAGGGTCGAGAGACCCAGTACTTC

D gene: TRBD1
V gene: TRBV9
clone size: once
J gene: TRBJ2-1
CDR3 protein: CASSQEGQPYNEQFF
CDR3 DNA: TGTGCCAGCAGCCAAGAGGGACAGCCTTACAATGAGCAGTTCTTC

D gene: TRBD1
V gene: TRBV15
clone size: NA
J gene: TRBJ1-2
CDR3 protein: CATSRDRVSGYTF
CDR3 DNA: TGTGCTACCAGCAGAGACAGGGTTAGTGGCTACACCTTC

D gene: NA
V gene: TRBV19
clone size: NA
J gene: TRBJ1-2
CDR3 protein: CASSIREGYGYTF
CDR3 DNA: TGTGCCAGTAGTATACGAGAGGGCTATGGCTACACCTTC

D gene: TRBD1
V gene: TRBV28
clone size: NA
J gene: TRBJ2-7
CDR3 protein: CASSLWGQGSYEQYF
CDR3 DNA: TGTGCCAGCAGTTTATGGGGACAGGGTTCCTACGAGCAGTACTTC

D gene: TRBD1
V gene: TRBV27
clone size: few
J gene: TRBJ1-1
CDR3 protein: CASTRGTAEAFF
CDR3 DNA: TGTGCCAGCACGCGCGGGACAGCCGAAGCTTTCTTT

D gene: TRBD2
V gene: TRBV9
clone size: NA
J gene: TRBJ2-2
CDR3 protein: CASSVLAGGSTGELFF
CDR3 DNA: TGTGCCAGCAGCGTCTTAGCGGGAGGGAGCACCGGGGAGCTGTTTTTT

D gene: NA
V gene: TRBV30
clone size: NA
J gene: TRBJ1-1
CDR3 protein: CAWSAQGYTEAFF
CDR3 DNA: TGTGCCTGGAGTGCACAGGGCTACACTGAAGCTTTCTTT

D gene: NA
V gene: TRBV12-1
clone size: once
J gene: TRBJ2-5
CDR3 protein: CASSFVRDRVAETQYF
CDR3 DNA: TGTGCCAGCAGCTTTGTACGGGACAGGGTAGCAGAGACCCAGTACTTC

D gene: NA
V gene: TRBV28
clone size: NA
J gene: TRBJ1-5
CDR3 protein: CASSLGQHQPQHF
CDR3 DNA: TGTGCCAGCAGTCTTGGCCAGCATCAGCCCCAGCATTTT

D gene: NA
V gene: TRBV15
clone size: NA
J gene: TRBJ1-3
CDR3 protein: CATSRLTGNTIYF
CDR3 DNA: TGTGCCACCAGCAGACTAACTGGAAACACCATATATTTT

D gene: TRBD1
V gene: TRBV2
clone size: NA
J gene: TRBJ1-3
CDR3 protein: CASKRTGQGGDTIYF
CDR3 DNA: TGTGCCAGCAAGCGGACCGGACAGGGAGGAGACACCATATATTTT

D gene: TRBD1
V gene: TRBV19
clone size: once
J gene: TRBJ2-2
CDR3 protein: CASESTGSTGELFF
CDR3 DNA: TGTGCCAGTGAATCGACAGGGTCCACCGGGGAGCTGTTTTTT

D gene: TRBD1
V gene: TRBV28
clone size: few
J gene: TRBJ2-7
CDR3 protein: CASRLDRASSYEQYF
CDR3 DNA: TGTGCCAGCAGACTCGACAGGGCGAGCTCCTACGAGCAGTACTTC

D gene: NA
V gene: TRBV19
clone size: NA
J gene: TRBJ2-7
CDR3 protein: CASSIGSQSYEQYF
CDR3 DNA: TGTGCCAGTAGTATAGGCAGTCAAAGCTACGAGCAGTACTTC

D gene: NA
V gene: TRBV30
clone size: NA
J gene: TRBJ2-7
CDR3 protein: CAWSSRGDTYEQYF
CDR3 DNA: TGTGCCTGGAGTTCGAGGGGAGATACCTACGAGCAGTACTTC

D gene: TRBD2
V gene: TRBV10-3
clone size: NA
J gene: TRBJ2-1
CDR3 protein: CAIKGGGGRVNEQFF
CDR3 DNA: TGTGCCATCAAGGGGGGCGGCGGGAGGGTCAATGAGCAGTTCTTC

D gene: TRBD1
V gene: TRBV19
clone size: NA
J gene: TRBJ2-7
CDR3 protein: CASSWDSSYEQYF
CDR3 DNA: TGTGCCAGTAGTTGGGACAGCTCCTACGAGCAGTACTTC

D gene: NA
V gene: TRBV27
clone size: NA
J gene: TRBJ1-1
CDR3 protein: CASHKTAMNTEAFF
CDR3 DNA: TGTGCCAGCCATAAAACAGCGATGAACACTGAAGCTTTCTTT

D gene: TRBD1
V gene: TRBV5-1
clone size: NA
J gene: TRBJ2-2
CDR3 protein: CASSLQGANTGELFF
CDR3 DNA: TGCGCCAGCAGCCTTCAGGGGGCAAACACCGGGGAGCTGTTTTTT

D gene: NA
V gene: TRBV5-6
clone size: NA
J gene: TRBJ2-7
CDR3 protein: CASSPTPSFHEQYF
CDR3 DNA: TGTGCCAGCAGCCCGACCCCCTCGTTCCACGAGCAGTACTTC

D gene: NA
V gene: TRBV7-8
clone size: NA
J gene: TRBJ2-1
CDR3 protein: CASSFAGTGQFF
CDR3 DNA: TGTGCCAGCAGCTTTGCCGGGACTGGGCAGTTCTTC

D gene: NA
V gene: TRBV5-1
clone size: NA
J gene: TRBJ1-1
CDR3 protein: CASSLASNTEAFF
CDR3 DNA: TGCGCCAGCAGCTTGGCGTCGAACACTGAAGCTTTCTTT

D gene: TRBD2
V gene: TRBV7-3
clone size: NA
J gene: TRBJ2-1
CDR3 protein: CASSSTSGNVYNEQFF
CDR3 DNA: TGTGCCAGCAGCTCGACTAGCGGGAACGTTTACAATGAGCAGTTCTTC

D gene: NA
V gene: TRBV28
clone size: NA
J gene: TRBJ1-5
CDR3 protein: CASSLINGNQPQHF
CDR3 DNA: TGTGCCAGCAGTTTAATCAACGGCAATCAGCCCCAGCATTTT

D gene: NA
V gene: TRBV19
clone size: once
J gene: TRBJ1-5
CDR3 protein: CASSTFFGDRRNQPQHF
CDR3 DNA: TGTGCCAGTAGTACATTCTTCGGGGACCGTCGCAATCAGCCCCAGCATTTT

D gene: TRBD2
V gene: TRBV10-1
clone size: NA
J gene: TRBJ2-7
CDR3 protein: CASSTGTSGYEQYF
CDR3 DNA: TGCGCCAGCAGTACCGGGACTAGCGGCTACGAGCAGTACTTC

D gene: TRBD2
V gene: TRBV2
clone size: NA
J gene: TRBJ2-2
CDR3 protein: CASSYGTSNGELFF
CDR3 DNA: TGTGCCAGCAGCTATGGGACTAGCAACGGGGAGCTGTTTTTT

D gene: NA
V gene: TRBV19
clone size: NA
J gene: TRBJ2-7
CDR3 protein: CASSIGWDSSGEQYF
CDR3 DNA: TGTGCCAGTAGTATAGGGTGGGACTCCTCGGGGGAGCAGTACTTC

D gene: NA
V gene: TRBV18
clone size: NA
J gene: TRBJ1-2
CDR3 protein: CASSPTDEGLYGYTF
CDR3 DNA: TGTGCCAGCTCACCCACTGATGAGGGCCTTTATGGCTACACCTTC

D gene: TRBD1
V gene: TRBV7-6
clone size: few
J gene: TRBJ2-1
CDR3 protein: CASSLNSGQGTYNEQFF
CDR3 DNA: TGTGCCAGCAGCTTAAACTCGGGACAGGGCACCTACAATGAGCAGTTCTTC

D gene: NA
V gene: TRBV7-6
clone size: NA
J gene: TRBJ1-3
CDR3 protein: CASSLQAGQSGNTIYF
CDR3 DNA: TGTGCCAGCAGTCTCCAGGCAGGACAATCTGGAAACACCATATATTTT

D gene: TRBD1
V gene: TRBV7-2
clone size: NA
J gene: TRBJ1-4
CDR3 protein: CASSFGQGNEKLFF
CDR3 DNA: TGTGCCAGCAGCTTTGGACAGGGGAATGAAAAACTGTTTTTT

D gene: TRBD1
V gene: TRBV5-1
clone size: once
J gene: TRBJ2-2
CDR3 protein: CASSPGTGMTGELFF
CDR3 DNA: TGCGCCAGCAGCCCCGGGACAGGGATGACCGGGGAGCTGTTTTTT

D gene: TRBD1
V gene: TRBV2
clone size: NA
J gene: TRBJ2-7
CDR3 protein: CASSGTGGSYEQYF
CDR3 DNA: TGTGCCAGCAGTGGGACAGGGGGCTCCTACGAGCAGTACTTC

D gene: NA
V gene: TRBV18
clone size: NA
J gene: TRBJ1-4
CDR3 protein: CASSPPSGTPEKLFF
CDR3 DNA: TGTGCCAGCTCACCACCATCCGGGACGCCCGAAAAACTGTTTTTT

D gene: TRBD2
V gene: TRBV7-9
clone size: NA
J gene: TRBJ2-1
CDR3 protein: CASSLAGGFYNEQFF
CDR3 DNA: TGTGCCAGCAGCTTAGCGGGAGGGTTCTACAATGAGCAGTTCTTC

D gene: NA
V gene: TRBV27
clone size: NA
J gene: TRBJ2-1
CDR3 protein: CASSFSGTNSYNEQFF
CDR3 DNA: TGTGCCAGCAGTTTCTCGGGTACAAACTCCTACAATGAGCAGTTCTTC

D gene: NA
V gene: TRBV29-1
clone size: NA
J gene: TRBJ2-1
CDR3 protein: CSVLGGTYNEQFF
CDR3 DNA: TGCAGCGTTCTCGGCGGGACCTACAATGAGCAGTTCTTC

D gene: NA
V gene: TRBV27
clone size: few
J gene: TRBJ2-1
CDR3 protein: CASSHNQRYNEQFF
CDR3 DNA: TGTGCCAGCAGTCACAACCAGCGGTACAATGAGCAGTTCTTC

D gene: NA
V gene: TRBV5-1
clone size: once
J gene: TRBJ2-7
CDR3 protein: CASSLSTHSGEQYF
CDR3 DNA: TGCGCCAGCAGCTTGAGTACCCATTCGGGGGAGCAGTACTTC

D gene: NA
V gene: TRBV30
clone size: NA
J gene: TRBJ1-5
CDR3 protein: CAWGPDRDQPQHF
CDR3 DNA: TGTGCCTGGGGACCCGACAGAGATCAGCCCCAGCATTTT

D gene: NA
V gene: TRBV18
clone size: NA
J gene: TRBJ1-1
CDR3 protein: CASSPQGPTEAFF
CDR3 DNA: TGTGCCAGCTCTCCACAGGGTCCCACTGAAGCTTTCTTT

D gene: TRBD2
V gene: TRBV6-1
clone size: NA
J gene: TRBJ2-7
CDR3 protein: CASSEGSAGGIYEQYF
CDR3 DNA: TGTGCCAGCAGTGAAGGCTCAGCGGGAGGAATCTACGAGCAGTACTTC

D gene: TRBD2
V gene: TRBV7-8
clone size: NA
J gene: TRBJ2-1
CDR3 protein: CASSFGTSGSRDEQFF
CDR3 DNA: TGTGCCAGCAGCTTCGGGACTAGCGGGAGTAGGGATGAGCAGTTCTTC

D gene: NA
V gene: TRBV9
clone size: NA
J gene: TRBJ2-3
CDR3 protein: CASSVGIDTQYF
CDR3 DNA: TGTGCCAGCAGCGTAGGCATAGATACGCAGTATTTT

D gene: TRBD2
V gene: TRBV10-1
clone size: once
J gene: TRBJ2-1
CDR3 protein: CASSTGLVHNEQFF
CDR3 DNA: TGCGCCAGCAGTACTGGACTAGTACACAATGAGCAGTTCTTC

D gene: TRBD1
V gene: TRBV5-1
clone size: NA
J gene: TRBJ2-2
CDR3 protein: CASSFFKPGQANTGELFF
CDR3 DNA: TGCGCCAGCAGCTTCTTCAAACCGGGACAGGCGAACACCGGGGAGCTGTTTTTT

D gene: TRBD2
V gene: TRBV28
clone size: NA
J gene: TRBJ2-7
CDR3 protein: CASSPSGGGFYEQYF
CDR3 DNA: TGTGCCAGCAGTCCTAGCGGGGGGGGCTTCTACGAGCAGTACTTC

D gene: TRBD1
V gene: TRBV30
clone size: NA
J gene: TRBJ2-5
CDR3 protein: CAWSTGGQETQYF
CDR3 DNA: TGTGCCTGGAGTACAGGGGGCCAGGAGACCCAGTACTTC